This T cell receptor beta chain was sequenced for a study of T cells in Graves' hyperthyroidism and ophthalmopathy. Overall study: Any treatment followed the collection of peripheral blood at initial diagnosis. Study-level points and caveats: Most clonotypes that expanded in the thyroid above 0.001 also showed up in blood.

Inclusion characteristics of ophthalmopathy patients comprised a Clinical Activity Score of at least 3, a NOSPECS grade of at least 4, and duration under 3 months. Patients with uncontrolled infections, other autoimmune diseases, pregnancy or lactation were excluded. Regions amplified from RNA transcripts were the TCR beta CDR3 regions. The HTBI primer set was used in a first-round RT-PCR of the TCR CDR3. TCRdb called the multiplex PCR reads again in MiXCR, with one record for every CDR3 protein. The sample holds 220,000 or so distinct CDR3 sequences, 16% seen once. This CDR3 comprises 15 residues. The germline V gene encodes CDR1 MDHEN and CDR2 SYDVKM. V lost 2 bases and J lost 1, with 8 bases in between. The table lists this clonotype with many counts. Its matching antigen is unknown.

The source material was blood. The V call is TRBV28, the J call TRBJ2-2; D may be TRBD1 (6 bases). This receptor was identified in a woman aged 18-30 years with Graves' ophthalmopathy. The CDR3 DNA sequence: TGTGCCAGCAGTTTAGGGGGCGAGAACACCGGGGAGCTGTTTTTT. Protein product: CASSLGGENTGELFF. The full variable domain, completed using reference TRBV28 and TRBJ2-2, is DVKVTQSSRYLVKRTGEKVFLECVQDMDHENMFWYRQDPGLGLRLIYFSYDVKMKEKGDIPEGYSVSREKKERFSLILESASTNQTSMYLCASSLGGENTGELFFGEGSRLTVL.